This TCR beta chain derives from a study of cytomegalovirus exposure and HLA in healthy donors. General study results and limits: Altogether, some 170 TCR beta chains were recorded as cytomegalovirus-associated. Confirmation was obtained in vitro that a few CMV-associated chains are specific for CMV antigens. Subsequent analysis revealed that first-cohort TCR clusters tended to co-occur in the 120 or so validation repertoires.

There are 15 residues in the CDR3. CDR1 and CDR2 from the germline V gene are SQVTM and ANQGSEA. J was trimmed by 4 bases and V by 4 bases; bases with no gene match: 5. In the case of this clone: The antigen is undetermined.

This table comes from immunoSEQ multiplex PCR, and its TCRdb copy is limited to in-frame clones, with some not included. The sample consists of some 130,000 clones, 70% to 85% of them appearing once. The TCR was taken from a man aged 30-40 years in good health and CMV-seropositive. The genes are TRBV29-1 and TRBJ2-2; 11 nucleotides align to TRBD2. Input material: PBMCs. CDR3 loop: CSVGSLAGGTGELFF. The CDR3 DNA reads TGCAGCGTTGGGAGTCTAGCGGGGGGCACCGGGGAGCTGTTTTTT.